One sample yielded the 14 T cell receptor beta chains listed below, sequenced in a study of T cells in Graves' hyperthyroidism and ophthalmopathy. What was amplified from RNA transcripts were TCR beta CDR3 regions. An initial round of RT-PCR targeting the TCR CDR3 relied on the HTBI primer set. TCRdb recomputed calls from the multiplex PCR reads with MiXCR, one row per CDR3 protein. Found here are a few hundred thousand distinct CDR3 sequences, less than 25% of them singletons; the top ten hold around a quarter. The sample taken for sequencing was blood. These receptors were obtained from a man aged 18 to 30 with Graves' hyperthyroidism.

The table lists this clonotype with many counts. This chain uses TRBV6-5 with TRBJ1-3, with D uncertain. The germline CDR1 and CDR2 sequences are MNHEY and SVGAGI. There are 14 residues in the CDR3. The V and J ends lost 4 bases and 0 bases respectively, with 7 bases between them. The CDR3 DNA reads as TGTGCCAGCAGTTTGACGGGCTCTGGAAACACCATATATTTT. As protein: CASSLTGSGNTIYF.

This clonotype was counted once. The V and J genes are TRBV11-1 and TRBJ2-7; D is possibly TRBD1 or TRBD2 (5 bases each). Looked up from germline, CDR1 is SGHAT and CDR2 is FQDESV (reference sequence). V gave up 5 bases and J gave up 5 bases, with 22 bases separating them. The CDR3 loop spans 16 amino acids. CDR3 sequence reads: CASSIRDPGPEDEQYF. CDR3 DNA sequence: TGTGCCAGCAGCATTAGGGACCCAGGACCCGAAGACGAGCAGTACTTC.

This clonotype was recorded many times. The chain joins TRBV27 to TRBJ1-3; D unresolved. Germline lookup yields CDR1 MNHEY and CDR2 SMNVEV (reference sequence). Trimming pared 3 bases from V and 0 bases from J, leaving 9 bases between. This CDR3 spans 15 amino acids. CDR3 residues: CASSLGPSSGNTIYF. CDR3 nucleotides: TGTGCCAGCAGTTTGGGCCCGAGCTCTGGAAACACCATATATTTT.

A note on this clonotype: A read error may be the cause here, since a much bigger clone is one base away. This sequence joins TRBV7-8 and TRBJ2-7; D is ambiguous. Trimming took 0 bases from V and 0 from J, leaving 6 bases between them. From germline, CDR1 is SGHVS and CDR2 FQNEAQ. CDR3 length equals 14 residues. CDR3 in amino acids: CASSLAAVSYEQYF. The CDR3 DNA is TGTGCCAGCAGCTTAGCGGCAGTCTCCTACGAGCAGTACTTC. The variable domain in full, completed from reference TRBV7-8 and TRBJ2-7, reads GAGVSQSPRYKVAKRGQDVALRCDPISGHVSLFWYQQALGQGPEFLTYFQNEAQLDKSGLPSDRFFAERPEGSVSTLKIQRTQQEDSAVYLCASSLAAVSYEQYFGPGTRLTVT.

This clonotype was observed a handful of times. The chain couples TRBV28 to TRBJ1-6; 7 bases map to TRBD1. Germline CDR1 and CDR2: MDHEN and SYDVKM. V lost 5 bases, J lost 7 bases, and 5 bases stayed unmatched. CDR3 size: 14 residues. The chain's CDR3 is CASSRGTENSPLHF. The CDR3 coding sequence is TGTGCCAGCAGTAGAGGGACAGAGAATTCACCCCTCCACTTT.

This clonotype has only a few counts. The chain has TRBV6-1 and TRBJ2-7; the match to TRBD2 covers 12 bases. V shed 4 bases, J shed 4 bases, and the junction held 8 bases outside the gene matches. CDR3 length: 16 amino acids. Germline values: CDR1 MNHNS, CDR2 SASEGT. The DNA of the CDR3 is TGTGCCAGCAGTGTATCTAGCGGGGGGGTGTGGTACGAGCAGTACTTC. It encodes CASSVSSGGVWYEQYF.

This clonotype was observed at least ten times. This chain uses TRBV12-3 or TRBV12-4 with TRBJ1-5, with TRBD1 as a possible D gene (6 bases). The CDR3 contains 14 residues. V dropped 6 bases and J dropped 1 base, with 10 bases sitting between them. CDR3 amino acids: CASSGGRSNQPQHF. The CDR3 DNA sequence: TGTGCCAGCAGCGGGGGCAGGAGCAATCAGCCCCAGCATTTT.

Many counts were recorded for this clonotype. This chain joins TRBV27 and TRBJ2-2; TRBD1 or TRBD2 may be the D gene (5 bases each). The CDR3 extends over 15 amino acids. The germline V and J ends were trimmed by 5 bases and 4 bases, with 14 bases remaining between them. Germline CDR1 reads MNHEY; CDR2 reads SMNVEV (reference sequence). The CDR3 spells CASSPKKGTTGELFF. The CDR3 coding sequence is TGTGCCAGCAGTCCTAAGAAGGGGACCACCGGGGAGCTGTTTTTT.

This chain joins TRBV12-3 or TRBV12-4 and TRBJ2-7; D tentatively reads TRBD1 or TRBD2 (5 bases each). This CDR3 has 13 amino acids. Trimming removed 5 bases at V and 6 bases at J, with 14 bases between. For the CDR3, the DNA is TGTGCCAGCAGTAAAACCGGGACCAGCGAGCAGTACTTC. Translating gives CASSKTGTSEQYF.

The V gene is TRBV5-1, the J gene TRBJ1-1; maybe TRBD1 (5 bases). The CDR3 has 15 amino acids. Germline lookup yields CDR1 SGHRS and CDR2 YFSETQ. Between the trimmed V and J ends, which lost 0 bases and 5 bases, there was a span of 14 bases. The CDR3 here is CASSLDRGDVTEAFF. In DNA form, the CDR3 reads TGCGCCAGCAGCTTGGATCGGGGGGATGTAACTGAAGCTTTCTTT.

The sample holds many counts of this clonotype. The chain carries TRBV6-5 and TRBJ1-5; D not certain. The CDR3 is 15 amino acids. Trimming stripped 6 bases from V and 1 base from J, with 13 bases between. Looked up from germline, CDR1 is MNHEY and CDR2 is SVGAGI. Written as DNA, the CDR3 is TGTGCCAGCAGAGGCGTGGGAGACAGCAATCAGCCCCAGCATTTT. It specifies CASRGVGDSNQPQHF.

The rearrangement joins TRBV6-1 to TRBJ2-7, with 7 bases that match TRBD2. V trimming: 6 bases; J trimming: 5 bases; junction bases outside the gene matches: 7. Germline V gives CDR1 MNHNS, CDR2 SASEGT. The CDR3 has 13 amino acids. CDR3 DNA sequence: TGTGCCAGCAGCGCGGGGGTTTGGGACGAGCAGTACTTC. This codes for CASSAGVWDEQYF.

At least ten counts were recorded for this clonotype. The chain links TRBV7-8 to TRBJ2-7, with 10 nucleotides matching TRBD1. The CDR3 length is 15 residues. Germline V gene data show CDR1 as SGHVS and CDR2 as FQNEAQ. V dropped 1 base and J dropped 6; count of bases not matched to a gene: 6. CDR3 amino acids: CASSLGPTGGGEQYF. The CDR3, as DNA: TGTGCCAGCAGCTTAGGCCCGACAGGGGGCGGCGAGCAGTACTTC.

This clonotype came up many times. The chain employs TRBV7-9 and TRBJ2-7; no clear D gene. V lost 3 bases and J lost 0, with 6 bases in between. Per the germline V gene, CDR1 is SEHNR and CDR2 is FQNEAQ (reference sequence). This CDR3 is 13 amino acids long. Here the CDR3 DNA reads TGTGCCAGCAGCTTCGCGGCCTCCTACGAGCAGTACTTC. Translation: CASSFAASYEQYF.